This T cell receptor beta chain was observed in a study of blood T cell repertoires in COVID-19. Turning to the study itself: Acute and convalescent COVID-19 samples came from the United States, Italy and Spain.

The assay was immunoSEQ multiplex PCR, and TCRdb's table has in-frame clones only and misses some. The data contain roughly 250,000 clones, approximately 88% of them singletons. This clone was counted a single time. The CDR3 has 16 residues. Trimming cost V 6 bases and J 2 bases; bases outside gene matches: 8. Germline CDR1 and CDR2: SGHTA and FQGNSA. This sequence originates from a woman aged 35 to 49 with acute COVID-19. Sequenced material: PBMCs or T cells enriched from blood (not recorded which). This chain links TRBV7-2 with TRBJ1-5; 9 nucleotides agree with TRBD1. In DNA form, the CDR3 reads TGTGCCAGCAGGCAAACAGGGGGCGGAGGCAATCAGCCCCAGCATTTT. Translating gives CASRQTGGGGNQPQHF.